This T cell receptor beta chain emerged from a study of T cells after somatic rescue of genetic block. TCRdb's copy holds only in-frame clones and misses some; the assay was immunoSEQ multiplex PCR. The repertoire has about 68,000 clones, just under 95% of them found once; the top ten carry about 3%. V dropped 5 bases and J dropped 4 bases, with 14 bases sitting between them. CDR1 is SGHNT, CDR2 YENEEA, per germline. There are 15 residues in the CDR3. The specimen sequenced was peripheral blood mononuclear cells (PBMCs). The gene calls are TRBV11-3 and TRBJ2-2; perhaps TRBD2 as D (5 bases). This receptor was obtained from a man between 40 and 49 years old. CDR3 DNA: TGTGCCAGCAGCGTTACTAGTGCGGGCACCGGGGAGCTGTTTTTT. Translation: CASSVTSAGTGELFF.